Below, 6 T cell receptor beta chains from the same sample are listed, as sequenced in a study of early stage breast cancer tumors. Assay: immunoSEQ multiplex PCR; the TCRdb copy retains only in-frame clones and omits some. The table has 9,500 to 10,000 clones, around three fifths seen once. The sample taken for sequencing was breast tumor tissue. The receptors shown here come from a person between 55 and 69 years old with breast cancer.

This clone was counted only a few times. The J gene is TRBJ2-4, the V gene TRBV7-8; perhaps TRBD1 as D (6 bases). The CDR3 is made up of 17 amino acids. Deletions cut 1 base from V and 5 bases from J, with 18 bases between. The V gene's germline CDR1 is SGHVS and CDR2 FQNEAQ. In nucleotides, the CDR3 is TGTGCCAGCAGCTTAGAGTCAGGGGCCCGACGGGAAAACATTCAGTACTTC. This translates into CASSLESGARRENIQYF.

This clone is medium-sized (0.01 to 0.1%) by share. This chain connects TRBV10-3 to TRBJ2-7, with TRBD1 matching 12 bases. CDR3 length equals 14 residues. With V trimmed by 5 bases and J by 7 bases, 6 bases remained unmatched. Germline assignment: CDR1 ENHRY and CDR2 SYGVKD. CDR3 bases: TGTGCCATCAGTCCCGGGACAGGGGGCTGGGAGCAGTACTTC. Amino acids: CAISPGTGGWEQYF.

This sequence joins TRBV27 and TRBJ1-6, with a possible D match to TRBD1 (6 bases). The V and J ends lost 5 bases and 0 bases respectively, with 14 bases between them. In germline, CDR1 is MNHEY, CDR2 SMNVEV (reference sequence). CDR3 length: 17 amino acids. The CDR3 DNA is TGTGCCAGCAGTCGAGACAGGTGGAGCTCCTATAATTCACCCCTCCACTTT. Translation: CASSRDRWSSYNSPLHF.

The chain combines TRBV7-9 with TRBJ1-2, with D tentatively TRBD1 (5 bases). CDR3 length: 15 amino acids. Looked up from germline, CDR1 is SEHNR and CDR2 is FQNEAQ (reference sequence). The V end lost 5 bases, the J end lost 5 bases, and 18 bases lay between the germline ends. Written as DNA, the CDR3 is TGTGCCAGCAGCGGGTCCGGCCTTGAGGGGTATGGCTACACCTTC. Translation gives CASSGSGLEGYGYTF.

This chain connects TRBV27 to TRBJ1-6; D might be TRBD1 (6 bases). Germline loops: CDR1 MNHEY, CDR2 SMNVEV (reference sequence). This CDR3 has 15 amino acids. Trimming shortened V by 3 bases and J by 7 bases, and 13 bases separated the two germline ends. CDR3 sequence: CASSLRGLGNSPLHF. For the CDR3, the DNA is TGTGCCAGCAGTTTGAGGGGGTTGGGAAATTCACCCCTCCACTTT.

A few counts support this clone. The rearrangement joins TRBV7-9 to TRBJ1-2, with D tentatively TRBD1 (5 bases). Germline CDR1 and CDR2: SEHNR and FQNEAQ (reference sequence). The germline V and J ends were trimmed by 5 bases and 6 bases, with 13 bases remaining between them. The CDR3 consists of 13 residues. CDR3 coding DNA: TGTGCCAGCAGCGGGGGTGAAGGGGATGGCTACACCTTC. It encodes CASSGGEGDGYTF.